Described below is a single TCR beta chain sequence and its context. This sample is part of a study of T cells after yellow fever vaccination. In the study overall: The authors prepared low-cell-number fractions using SMART-Seq v4 Ultra Low Input.

CDR1 is LGHDT and CDR2 is YNNKEL in the germline V gene (reference sequence). The CDR3 totals 16 residues. V lost 1 base to trimming and J lost 5 bases, with 17 bases between them. TCR cDNA, made by 5'RACE template switching, carried an added universal primer site and UMIs. TCRdb recomputed calls from the 5' RACE reads with MiXCR, one row per CDR3 protein. Of 300,000 or so distinct CDR3 sequences listed, 13% were seen once; the top ten hold around 0.55%. The receptor was derived from a man aged 30 to 39 who received the YFV17D yellow fever vaccine. Here the sequenced sample was CD4+ T cells sorted from PBMCs, taken 45 days after the yellow fever booster vaccination. This chain joins TRBV3-1 and TRBJ2-5; possible D gene TRBD2, 6 bases. This CDR3 reads CASSQVGGISVETQYF. The CDR3 DNA sequence: TGTGCCAGCAGCCAAGTGGGGGGAATATCCGTGGAGACCCAGTACTTC.